The clone carrying this T cell receptor beta chain appeared a few times. This sample was taken from a study of blood T cells in healthy people across ages. Germline loops: CDR1 SSHAT, CDR2 FNYEAQ (reference sequence). Trimming stripped 4 bases from V and 2 bases from J, with 14 bases between. The CDR3 extends over 16 amino acids. Primers used in a second PCR of about 7 to 11 cycles were a sample-barcoded 5' primer and a J-beta primer mix. Each CDR3 protein gets one entry after TCRdb re-called the 5' RACE reads with MiXCR. The table shows about 780,000 distinct CDR3 sequences, with 25% to 30% occurring only once. These data also formed part of another study, on T cells of mothers and their children.

Sequencing was done on a sample of blood. The receptor was derived from a boy aged 5-17 years in good health. The rearrangement uses TRBV7-7 and TRBJ2-2, with D unclear. CDR3 amino acids: CASSSGRLVNTGELFF. In nucleotides, the CDR3 is TGTGCCAGCAGCTCTGGACGGCTTGTTAACACCGGGGAGCTGTTTTTT.